A single sample is the source of the 29 T cell receptor beta chains below, sequenced in a study of blood T cell repertoires in COVID-19. Using immunoSEQ multiplex PCR, the repertoire was profiled, and TCRdb retains in-frame clones only, with some absent. There are more than 200,000 clones in the sample; approximately 84% occur only once, and less than 4.5% lies in the top ten. The specimen was peripheral blood. These receptors came from a man over 45 with acute or convalescent COVID-19.

CDR3 amino acids: CASIDGGTGVNQPQHF. The CDR3 DNA reads as TGTGCCAGTATCGACGGGGGGACAGGAGTAAACCAGCCCCAGCATTTT. The chain uses TRBV19 and TRBJ1-5; 8 bases match TRBD1. V dropped 7 bases and J dropped 7; count of bases not matched to a gene: 15. The V gene's germline CDR1 is LNHDA and CDR2 SQIVND (reference sequence). The CDR3 totals 16 residues. The entire variable domain, with the rest obtained from reference TRBV19 and TRBJ1-5, is as follows: DGGITQSPKYLFRKEGQNVTLSCEQNLNHDAMYWYRQDPGQGLRLIYYSQIVNDFQKGDIAEGYSVSREKKESFPLTVTSAQKNPTAFYLCASIDGGTGVNQPQHFGDGTRLSIL.

CDR3 nucleotides: TGTGCCAGCAGCCCAGGGGGGCCTAATGAAAAACTGTTTTTT. It translates to CASSPGGPNEKLFF. The chain carries TRBV7-7 and TRBJ1-4; 7 nucleotides agree with TRBD1. The CDR3 has 14 amino acids. J gave up 3 bases and V 5 bases, and 3 bases lay outside the gene matches. CDR1 and CDR2 from the germline V gene are SSHAT and FNYEAQ (reference sequence).

V gene TRBV2 combines with J gene TRBJ1-2, with 10 bases lining up with TRBD1. The CDR3 has 15 amino acids. Trimming removed 5 bases from V and 4 bases from J; junction bases left unmatched: 7. Per germline, CDR1 SNHLY and CDR2 FYNNEI. CDR3 residues: CASSTGQGVTYGYTF. The CDR3 region has the DNA TGTGCCAGCAGTACCGGACAGGGGGTTACCTATGGCTACACCTTC.

The chain combines TRBV6-5 with TRBJ1-1; no firm D call. From germline, CDR1 is MNHEY and CDR2 SVGAGI. V was trimmed by 5 bases and J by 0 bases, leaving 7 bases between them. The CDR3 runs to 13 residues. The CDR3 loop reads CASSPLVNTEAFF. The CDR3 DNA is TGTGCCAGCAGTCCCCTAGTGAACACTGAAGCTTTCTTT.

The V call is TRBV11-2, the J call TRBJ1-4, with 11 bases identical to TRBD1. Unmatched junction bases numbered 15, after V lost 8 bases and J lost 10 bases. Germline loops: CDR1 SGHAT, CDR2 FQNNGV. The CDR3 sequence is 16 residues long. The CDR3 is CASGSYRDRGFGKLFF. The CDR3 coding sequence is TGTGCCAGCGGAAGCTACCGGGACAGGGGGTTTGGAAAACTGTTTTTT.

The chain combines TRBV7-7 with TRBJ2-5; 12 bases match TRBD1. This CDR3 spans 16 amino acids. The germline V gene encodes CDR1 SSHAT and CDR2 FNYEAQ (reference sequence). V lost 4 bases, J lost 5 bases, and 8 bases stayed unmatched. The CDR3 loop is CASSYAGTGGGETQYF. The CDR3 nucleotides are TGTGCCAGCAGCTATGCCGGGACAGGGGGCGGGGAGACCCAGTACTTC.

The CDR3: CASNPTSGVETQYF. DNA for the CDR3: TGTGCCAGCAACCCGACTAGCGGGGTAGAGACCCAGTACTTC. The rearrangement uses TRBV7-2 and TRBJ2-5; 11 bases fit TRBD2. J lost 4 bases, V lost 7 bases, and 5 bases had no gene match. CDR1 SGHTA and CDR2 FQGNSA come from the germline V gene. CDR3 size: 14 residues.

J is TRBJ1-1 and V is TRBV4-2; 8 nucleotides agree with TRBD1. CDR1 and CDR2 (germline): LGHNA, YNFKEQ. The CDR3 has 15 amino acids. Trimming at V came to 0 bases and at J to 5 bases, leaving 5 bases not matched to a gene. CDR3: CASSQEKTGVTEAFF. The CDR3 DNA is TGTGCCAGCAGCCAAGAAAAGACAGGGGTAACTGAAGCTTTCTTT.

The rearrangement uses TRBV5-1 and TRBJ1-2; unclear D gene. Trimming took off 1 base at V and 5 bases at J, with 9 bases between the two ends. The CDR3 length is 13 residues. Germline-derived CDR1 and CDR2 are SGHRS and YFSETQ. Written as DNA, the CDR3 is TGCGCCAGCAGCTTGTGGCAGGATTATGGCTACACCTTC. This encodes CASSLWQDYGYTF.

The chain employs TRBV30 and TRBJ2-5; D perhaps matches TRBD2 (5 bases). The germline V gene has CDR1 GTSNPN and CDR2 SVGIG (reference sequence). V shed 3 bases and J shed 4 bases, with 12 bases lying between them. The CDR3 has 13 residues. The CDR3 is CAWRWKSGETQYF. CDR3 coding DNA: TGTGCCTGGAGATGGAAAAGCGGAGAGACCCAGTACTTC.

As for this clone: Distinct nucleotide sequences in the sample also encode this CDR3. The genes are TRBV18 and TRBJ1-2, with 7 bases aligning to TRBD1. The CDR3 covers 13 residues. The ends lost 3 bases at V and 5 bases at J; junction bases unmatched: 3. CDR1 and CDR2 (germline): KGHSH, LQKENI. This chain's CDR3 is CASSPDRVYGYTF. CDR3 coding DNA: TGTGCCAGCTCACCCGACAGGGTTTATGGCTACACCTTC.

The genes are TRBV2 and TRBJ2-5; 7 nucleotides agree with TRBD2. V lost 9 bases to trimming and J lost 5 bases; unmatched junction nucleotides: 0. The CDR3 runs 10 residues. In germline, CDR1 is SNHLY, CDR2 FYNNEI. The chain's CDR3 is CASSGETQYF. CDR3 bases: TGTGCCAGTAGCGGGGAGACCCAGTACTTC.

The chain uses TRBV18 and TRBJ2-7; the D gene is possibly TRBD2 (7 bases). The CDR3 sequence is 14 residues long. Germline V gene sequence: CDR1 KGHSH, CDR2 LQKENI. The V and J ends lost 1 base and 7 bases respectively, with 14 bases between them. DNA for the CDR3: TGTGCCAGCTCACCACAGGGGGGGGCGGAAGAGCAGTACTTC. Translated: CASSPQGGAEEQYF.

In this sample, this clone turned up a few times. The chain uses TRBV29-1 and TRBJ2-5, with D uncertain. CDR3 size: 12 residues. V lost 5 bases and J 4 bases, leaving 11 bases between the germline ends. Germline-derived CDR1 and CDR2 are SQVTM and ANQGSEA. The CDR3 nucleotides are TGCAGCGTTTTGGCGAGGAGAGAGACCCAGTACTTC. This encodes CSVLARRETQYF.

V is TRBV2 and J is TRBJ1-4; D may be TRBD1 (6 bases). Trimming stripped 6 bases from V and 4 bases from J, with 15 bases between. Germline V gene sequence: CDR1 SNHLY, CDR2 FYNNEI. The CDR3 length is 15 residues. Written as DNA, the CDR3 is TGTGCCAGCAGAGGGACAACCGCCCGTAATGAAAAACTGTTTTTT. This codes for CASRGTTARNEKLFF.

The genes are TRBV19 and TRBJ2-7; 13 bases agree with TRBD2. V was clipped by 10 bases and J by 2 bases; unmatched bases: 2. Germline CDR1 LNHDA, CDR2 SQIVND (reference sequence). This CDR3 has 13 residues. CDR3 nucleotide sequence: TGTGCCAAACTAGCGGGGGGGCCCTACGAGCAGTACTTC. It translates to CAKLAGGPYEQYF.

This chain uses TRBV28 with TRBJ2-7; TRBD1 agrees at 8 bases. The CDR3 is 16 residues long. Trimming cost V 5 bases and J 3 bases; bases outside gene matches: 12. From germline, CDR1 is MDHEN and CDR2 SYDVKM. DNA for the CDR3: TGTGCCAGCAGTCCCCTTCCCGGGACAGGAGACTACGAGCAGTACTTC. It encodes CASSPLPGTGDYEQYF.

The genes are TRBV7-6 and TRBJ1-3, with D possibly matching TRBD1 (5 bases). V was clipped by 5 bases and J by 4 bases, with 15 bases between them. This CDR3 is built from 15 residues. Germline V gene lookup returns CDR1 SGHVS and CDR2 FNYEAQ. The CDR3 DNA sequence: TGTGCCAGCAGCCCAACCAGGGTGTCAGGAAACACCATATATTTT. Translation: CASSPTRVSGNTIYF.

J is TRBJ1-1 and V is TRBV20-1; the D gene is possibly TRBD1 (6 bases). The CDR3 totals 13 residues. V lost 3 bases, J lost 5 bases, and 13 bases lay in between. Germline CDR1 DFQATT, CDR2 SNEGSKA (reference sequence). The CDR3, as DNA: TGCAGTGCTAGTTCATGGCAGGGGACTGAAGCTTTCTTT. Translating it yields CSASSWQGTEAFF.

V and J are TRBV4-1 and TRBJ1-2, with 10 bases identical to TRBD1. This CDR3 has 16 amino acids. Germline CDR1 MGHRA, CDR2 YSYEKL. V shed 3 bases and J 8 bases; nucleotides not matched to a gene: 12. The CDR3 sequence is CASSQADRGPQTGYTF. CDR3 coding DNA: TGCGCCAGCAGCCAGGCCGACAGGGGGCCGCAGACGGGCTACACCTTC.

The rearrangement links TRBV3-1 (or the pseudogene TRBV3-2) to TRBJ2-1; D gene uncertain. Germline CDR1 is LGHDT and CDR2 is YNNKEL (reference sequence). V was clipped by 1 base and J by 3 bases, with 10 bases between them. The CDR3 has 15 amino acids. DNA for the CDR3: TGTGCCAGCAGCCAAGGGCGGATTGACTACAATGAGCAGTTCTTC. It is translated as CASSQGRIDYNEQFF.

V usage is TRBV5-6 and J usage is TRBJ1-6; D is unclear. The V and J ends lost 0 bases and 3 bases respectively, with 7 bases between them. The CDR3 is 15 residues long. Germline loops: CDR1 SGHDT, CDR2 YYEEEE. CDR3 protein: CASSLEAGYNSPLHF. DNA of the CDR3: TGTGCCAGCAGCTTGGAGGCAGGCTATAATTCACCCCTCCACTTT.

The chain employs TRBV10-3 and TRBJ1-2; D is ambiguous. CDR1 and CDR2 from the germline V gene are ENHRY and SYGVKD. The CDR3 length is 13 residues. Trimming pared 6 bases from V and 3 bases from J, leaving 11 bases between. The CDR3 nucleotides are TGTGCCATCAGAAGGACTGGAGACTATGGCTACACCTTC. Translating gives CAIRRTGDYGYTF.

The chain joins TRBV9 to TRBJ1-1; TRBD1 matches at 8 bases. Germline trimming cut 1 base from V and 4 bases from J; bases unmatched to any gene: 3. The CDR3 is 14 amino acids. The germline gives CDR1 SGDLS, CDR2 YYNGEE. DNA for the CDR3: TGTGCCAGCAGCGTACGGGGACAGGTCACTGAAGCTTTCTTT. Translated: CASSVRGQVTEAFF.

This clone was recorded once. The V call is TRBV18, the J call TRBJ1-5; TRBD1 might be the D (6 bases). Germline CDR1 reads KGHSH; CDR2 reads LQKENI. This CDR3 comprises 14 residues. The V end lost 1 base, the J end lost 5 bases, and 9 bases lay between the germline ends. This chain's CDR3 is CASSPRGPDQPQHF. The CDR3 nucleotides are TGTGCCAGCTCACCACGGGGGCCTGATCAGCCCCAGCATTTT.

CDR3 in amino acids: CASIGASYGYTF. CDR3 in DNA: TGTGCCAGTATAGGAGCAAGCTATGGCTACACCTTC. This rearrangement joins TRBV19 to TRBJ1-2; D gene uncertain. Germline loops: CDR1 LNHDA, CDR2 SQIVND (reference sequence). V gave up 7 bases and J gave up 4 bases, with 10 bases separating them. This CDR3 has 12 residues. The variable domain in full, with the rest retrieved from reference TRBV19 and TRBJ1-2, is DGGITQSPKYLFRKEGQNVTLSCEQNLNHDAMYWYRQDPGQGLRLIYYSQIVNDFQKGDIAEGYSVSREKKESFPLTVTSAQKNPTAFYLCASIGASYGYTFGSGTRLTVV.

This chain links TRBV10-3 with TRBJ1-1, with D perhaps matching TRBD1 (6 bases). Trimming removed 6 bases from V and 0 bases from J, with 20 bases in between. This CDR3 has 17 amino acids. Per germline, CDR1 ENHRY and CDR2 SYGVKD. CDR3 coding DNA: TGTGCCATCAGCCATGACAGGCGAGGGGTTTTGAACACTGAAGCTTTCTTT. Its protein product is CAISHDRRGVLNTEAFF.

The chain combines TRBV18 with TRBJ2-4; D perhaps matches TRBD2 (7 bases). V shed 1 base and J shed 0 bases, with 16 bases lying between them. This CDR3 has 18 residues. CDR1 KGHSH and CDR2 LQKENI come from the germline V gene. DNA for the CDR3: TGTGCCAGCTCACCACTCTCTAGGCGGGGGCTAGCCAAAAACATTCAGTACTTC. Encoded protein: CASSPLSRRGLAKNIQYF.

The gene calls are TRBV27 and TRBJ1-6; 7 positions match TRBD1. This CDR3 has 17 amino acids. Germline CDR1 reads MNHEY; CDR2 reads SMNVEV (reference sequence). V lost 2 bases and J lost 7; bases outside the gene matches: 11. CDR3 loop: CASSLLPDRAGNSPLHF. The CDR3, as DNA: TGTGCCAGCAGTTTACTACCCGACAGGGCTGGAAATTCACCCCTCCACTTT.